This T cell receptor (beta chain) was captured by sequencing in a study of T cell responses to AZD1222 COVID-19 vaccine. Deletions cut 6 bases from V and 5 bases from J, with 11 bases between. The CDR3 runs to 12 residues. The germline gives CDR1 ENHRY, CDR2 SYGVKD. This table comes from immunoSEQ multiplex PCR, and its TCRdb copy is limited to in-frame clones, with some not included. Seen here are approximately 150,000 clones, around 92% observed once, and the top ten hold 2% to 2.5%. Details on this clone: Its cognate antigen is unknown.

Study results and limitations: Across spike, vaccine-associated CD4 TCRs were found, dominant at 160-218 and 743-854. Spike-specific TCRs gained breadth and depth after people received two AZD1222 doses. It was only a handful of AZD1222 recipients who were seropositive at baseline.

This sample comprised peripheral blood, obtained on day 0 of AZD1222 vaccination. The genes are TRBV10-3 and TRBJ2-7; no definite D call. The receptor was derived from an adult in good health. The CDR3 is CAISQTLNEQYF. In DNA, the CDR3 is TGTGCCATCAGCCAAACACTGAACGAGCAGTACTTC.